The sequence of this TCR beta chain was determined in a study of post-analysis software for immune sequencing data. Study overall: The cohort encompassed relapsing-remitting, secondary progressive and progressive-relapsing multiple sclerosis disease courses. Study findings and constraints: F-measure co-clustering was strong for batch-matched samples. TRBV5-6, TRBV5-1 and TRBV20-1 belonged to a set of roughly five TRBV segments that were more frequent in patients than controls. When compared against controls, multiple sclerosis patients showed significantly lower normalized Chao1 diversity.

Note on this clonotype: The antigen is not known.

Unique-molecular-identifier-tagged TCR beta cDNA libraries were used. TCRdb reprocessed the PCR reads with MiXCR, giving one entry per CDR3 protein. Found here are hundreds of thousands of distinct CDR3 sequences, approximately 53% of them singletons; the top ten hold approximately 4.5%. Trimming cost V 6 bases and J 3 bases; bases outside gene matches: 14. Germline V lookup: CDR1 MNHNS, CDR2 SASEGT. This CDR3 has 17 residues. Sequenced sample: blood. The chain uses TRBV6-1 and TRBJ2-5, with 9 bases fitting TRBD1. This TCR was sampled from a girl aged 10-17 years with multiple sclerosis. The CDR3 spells CASSRRTGALVKETQYF. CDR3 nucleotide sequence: TGTGCCAGCAGCCGCCGGACAGGGGCCCTTGTAAAAGAGACCCAGTACTTC.